The rows below give T cell receptor beta chains drawn from one sample of a study of T cells in localized non-small cell lung cancer. This table comes from immunoSEQ multiplex PCR, and its TCRdb copy is limited to in-frame clones, with some not included. The repertoire includes about 72,000 clones, approximately 84% of them detected once, and roughly 13% sits in the top ten. The sequencing used peripheral blood, collected before any cancer treatment. The receptors derive from a female donor of 60 years or more with stage I lung adenocarcinoma. Both conserved end residues are part of each CDR3. The D gene is left open where the match is weak. Rows give clone size only sometimes, using once, few, many, or a class for an expanded clone.

abundance	d_gene	v_gene	j_gene	CDR3aa	CDR3nt
NA	TRBD2	TRBV2	TRBJ2-3	CASRGQRGSTDTQYF	TGTGCCAGCAGGGGGCAGCGGGGAAGCACAGATACGCAGTATTTT
few	NA	TRBV12-5	TRBJ1-1	CASGRQAMTEAFF	TGTGCTAGTGGGAGACAGGCGATGACTGAAGCTTTCTTT
NA	NA	TRBV2	TRBJ2-3	CASKPSGTARGDTQYF	TGTGCCAGCAAGCCCTCTGGGACGGCTAGGGGAGATACGCAGTATTTT
NA	NA	TRBV28	TRBJ1-2	CASSLKGYGYTF	TGTGCCAGCAGTTTGAAGGGTTATGGCTACACCTTC
NA	NA	TRBV7-8	TRBJ2-7	CASSSQGIGDEQYF	TGTGCCAGCAGCTCTCAGGGGATTGGCGACGAGCAGTACTTC
NA	NA	TRBV6-6	TRBJ2-7	CASSYSLSYEQYF	TGTGCCAGCAGTTACTCTCTCTCCTACGAGCAGTACTTC
once	NA	TRBV30	TRBJ2-5	CAWIGVGETQYF	TGTGCCTGGATTGGGGTAGGAGAGACCCAGTACTTC
NA	TRBD1	TRBV19	TRBJ2-3	CASSPGGIVNTQYF	TGTGCCAGTAGCCCAGGGGGCATAGTAAATACGCAGTATTTT
NA	NA	TRBV12-5	TRBJ2-7	CASGLVRQDGSYEQYF	TGTGCTAGTGGTTTGGTACGACAGGACGGCTCCTACGAGCAGTACTTC
NA	TRBD1	TRBV10-2	TRBJ1-1	CASSDNRGGTEAFF	TGCGCCAGCAGTGATAACAGGGGCGGCACTGAAGCTTTCTTT
NA	TRBD2	TRBV5-4	TRBJ2-1	CETKRTSGIPVYNEQFF	TGCGAAACGAAGAGGACTAGCGGGATACCCGTATACAATGAGCAGTTCTTC
NA	TRBD2	TRBV5-1	TRBJ2-1	CASSLAGTSGYNEQFF	TGCGCCAGCAGCTTGGCCGGGACTAGCGGATACAATGAGCAGTTCTTC
NA	NA	TRBV9	TRBJ1-6	CASSVDAGSNSPLHF	TGTGCCAGCAGCGTAGATGCAGGCTCCAATTCACCCCTCCACTTT
NA	TRBD1	TRBV19	TRBJ2-2	CASSKQGTTNTGELFF	TGTGCCAGTAGTAAACAGGGGACCACGAACACCGGGGAGCTGTTTTTT
once	TRBD1	TRBV6-5	TRBJ1-1	CASSYSGQGGPEAFF	TGTGCCAGCAGTTACTCGGGACAGGGGGGGCCTGAAGCTTTCTTT
NA	NA	TRBV7-2	TRBJ2-3	CASSLAPLYTDTQYF	TGTGCCAGCAGCTTAGCCCCCCTCTACACAGATACGCAGTATTTT
many	NA	TRBV6-1	TRBJ2-7	CASRSWNYEQYF	TGTGCCAGTCGGAGTTGGAACTACGAGCAGTACTTC
NA	NA	TRBV19	TRBJ2-6	CASSRQRHYSGANVLTF	TGTGCCAGTAGTCGTCAGAGACACTACTCTGGGGCCAACGTCCTGACTTTC
once	NA	TRBV5-6	TRBJ1-2	CASSLETGKGGYTF	TGTGCCAGCAGCTTGGAAACAGGGAAAGGAGGCTACACCTTC
NA	TRBD1	TRBV18	TRBJ1-5	CASSPGDRGRVGNQPQHF	TGTGCCAGCTCACCGGGCGACAGGGGGCGCGTTGGCAATCAGCCCCAGCATTTT
NA	NA	TRBV27	TRBJ2-6	CASRTHSGANVLTF	TGTGCCAGCAGAACACACTCTGGGGCCAACGTCCTGACTTTC
NA	TRBD2	TRBV14	TRBJ2-1	CASSRLPGLAGEGSYNEQFF	TGTGCCAGCAGCCGATTACCGGGACTAGCGGGAGAAGGCTCCTACAATGAGCAGTTCTTC
NA	TRBD1	TRBV2	TRBJ2-5	CATTSVTGNKETQYF	TGTGCCACCACAAGCGTGACAGGGAATAAGGAGACCCAGTACTTC
NA	TRBD2	TRBV7-3	TRBJ2-3	CASQRLAGTDTQYF	TGTGCCAGCCAGAGGCTAGCGGGCACAGATACGCAGTATTTT
few	NA	TRBV5-4	TRBJ1-6	CASSLGGLNSPLHF	TGTGCCAGCAGCTTGGGGGGGCTGAATTCACCCCTCCACTTT
NA	TRBD1	TRBV10-1	TRBJ1-1	CASRPGGWNTEAFF	TGCGCCAGCAGACCAGGGGGCTGGAACACTGAAGCTTTCTTT
NA	NA	TRBV7-9	TRBJ1-5	CASSRGASQPQHF	TGTGCCAGCAGCAGGGGGGCAAGTCAGCCCCAGCATTTT
NA	TRBD1	TRBV10-3	TRBJ2-1	CAIRGGTGRTDEQFF	TGTGCCATCAGGGGGGGGACAGGGAGAACAGATGAGCAGTTCTTC
NA	NA	TRBV19	TRBJ2-5	CASSPKPNSAPQYF	TGTGCCAGTAGTCCTAAGCCGAATTCGGCGCCCCAGTACTTC
NA	NA	TRBV10-1	TRBJ1-1	CASSEGQAQSAFF	TGCGCCAGCAGTGAAGGTCAGGCACAGTCGGCTTTCTTT
NA	NA	TRBV7-9	TRBJ1-3	CASSLGESGNTIYF	TGTGCCAGCAGCTTAGGGGAGTCTGGAAACACCATATATTTT
NA	TRBD1	TRBV7-2	TRBJ2-5	CASSRPGQALQETQYF	TGTGCCAGCAGCCGGCCGGGACAGGCTCTCCAAGAGACCCAGTACTTC
few	TRBD1	TRBV9	TRBJ1-2	CASSGTGEGDNYGYTF	TGTGCCAGCAGCGGGACAGGGGAGGGGGACAACTATGGCTACACCTTC
NA	NA	TRBV7-9	TRBJ1-5	CASSYDSAPQHF	TGTGCCAGCAGCTACGACTCAGCGCCCCAGCATTTT
NA	NA	TRBV14	TRBJ2-1	CASSAGKYNEQFF	TGTGCCAGCAGCGCCGGGAAATACAATGAGCAGTTCTTC
NA	NA	TRBV19	TRBJ1-3	CASRGDFSGNTIYF	TGTGCCAGTCGTGGCGATTTCTCTGGAAACACCATATATTTT
NA	NA	TRBV7-9	TRBJ1-2	CASSLDGYTF	TGTGCCAGCAGCTTAGATGGCTACACCTTC